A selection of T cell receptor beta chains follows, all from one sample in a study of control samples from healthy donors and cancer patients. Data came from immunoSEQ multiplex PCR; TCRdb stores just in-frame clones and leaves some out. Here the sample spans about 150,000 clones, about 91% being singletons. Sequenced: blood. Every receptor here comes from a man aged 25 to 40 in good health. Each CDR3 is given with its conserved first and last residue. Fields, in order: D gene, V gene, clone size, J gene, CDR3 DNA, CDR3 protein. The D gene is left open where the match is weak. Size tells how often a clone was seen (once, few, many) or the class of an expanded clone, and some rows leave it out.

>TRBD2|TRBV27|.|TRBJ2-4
TGTGCCAGCAGTTTATCACCCAGCGGGGGGGCCAAAAACATTCAGTACTTC
CASSLSPSGGAKNIQYF
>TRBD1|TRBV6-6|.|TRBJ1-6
TGTGCCAGCAGTTACTCTACAGGGGGCCTTAATTCACCCCTCCACTTT
CASSYSTGGLNSPLHF
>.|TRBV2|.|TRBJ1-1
TGTGCCAGCAGTGGGACGAGCTTTGACACTGAAGCTTTCTTT
CASSGTSFDTEAFF
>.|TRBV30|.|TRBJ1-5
TGTGCCTGGAGCTCGGGGTGGGGGAGCGACAATCAGCCCCAGCATTTT
CAWSSGWGSDNQPQHF
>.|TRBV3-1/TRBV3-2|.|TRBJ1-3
TGTGCCAGCAGCCAAGATTGGGGGGTCCGGGGCTCTGGAAACACCATATATTTT
CASSQDWGVRGSGNTIYF
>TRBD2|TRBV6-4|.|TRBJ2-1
TGTGCCAGCAGTGAAGCGGGGGGGCACAATGAGCAGTTCTTC
CASSEAGGHNEQFF
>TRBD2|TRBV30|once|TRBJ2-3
TGTGCCTGGAGTTCCCAACTAGCGGGGGTTGTAGATACGCAGTATTTT
CAWSSQLAGVVDTQYF
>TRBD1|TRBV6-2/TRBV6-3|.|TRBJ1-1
TGTGCCAGCAGTTACCCGACAGGGAAACTGAACACTGAAGCTTTCTTT
CASSYPTGKLNTEAFF
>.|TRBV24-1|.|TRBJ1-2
TGTGCCACCAGTGATTTTACAAGTAACTATGGCTACACCTTC
CATSDFTSNYGYTF
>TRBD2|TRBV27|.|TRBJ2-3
TGTGCCAGCAGTTTATTGGGGGTAGCGGGGGGACCTAGCACAGATACGCAGTATTTT
CASSLLGVAGGPSTDTQYF
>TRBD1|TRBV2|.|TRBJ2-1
TGTGCCAGCAGTGAAGCGGGACAGGGATACAATGAGCAGTTCTTC
CASSEAGQGYNEQFF
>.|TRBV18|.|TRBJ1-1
TGTGCCAGCTCACCGGACAGTGAAGCTTTCTTT
CASSPDSEAFF